Included here is one T cell receptor (beta chain) sequence, with context. The sample belongs to a study of blood T cell repertoires in COVID-19. Libraries were prepared by immunoSEQ multiplex PCR; TCRdb keeps only in-frame clonotypes and omits some of them. The sample yields about 190,000 clones, about nine tenths seen once. CDR3 length: 15 amino acids. V dropped 2 bases and J dropped 0 bases, with 9 bases sitting between them. From germline, CDR1 is WNHNN and CDR2 SYGVQD (reference sequence). This sequence joins TRBV10-1 and TRBJ2-3, with unresolved D. The sequence derives from a man between 65 and 79 years old with active or convalescent COVID-19. Sequenced input: peripheral blood. DNA for the CDR3: TGCGCCAGCAGTGAGATACCAGGTAGCACAGATACGCAGTATTTT. This codes for CASSEIPGSTDTQYF.